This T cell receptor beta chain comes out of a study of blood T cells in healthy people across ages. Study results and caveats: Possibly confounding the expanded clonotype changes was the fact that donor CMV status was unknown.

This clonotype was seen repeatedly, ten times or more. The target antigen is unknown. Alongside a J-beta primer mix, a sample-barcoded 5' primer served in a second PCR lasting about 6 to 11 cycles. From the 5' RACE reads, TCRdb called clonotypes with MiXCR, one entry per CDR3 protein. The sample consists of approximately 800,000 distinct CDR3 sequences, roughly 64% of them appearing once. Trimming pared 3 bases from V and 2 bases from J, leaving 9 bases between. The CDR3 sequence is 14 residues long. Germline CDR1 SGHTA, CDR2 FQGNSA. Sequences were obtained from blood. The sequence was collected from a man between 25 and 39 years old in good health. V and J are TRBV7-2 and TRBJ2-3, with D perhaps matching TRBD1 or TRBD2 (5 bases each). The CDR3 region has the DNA TGTGCCAGCAGCTTGGGACCCGACACAGATACGCAGTATTTT. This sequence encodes CASSLGPDTDTQYF.